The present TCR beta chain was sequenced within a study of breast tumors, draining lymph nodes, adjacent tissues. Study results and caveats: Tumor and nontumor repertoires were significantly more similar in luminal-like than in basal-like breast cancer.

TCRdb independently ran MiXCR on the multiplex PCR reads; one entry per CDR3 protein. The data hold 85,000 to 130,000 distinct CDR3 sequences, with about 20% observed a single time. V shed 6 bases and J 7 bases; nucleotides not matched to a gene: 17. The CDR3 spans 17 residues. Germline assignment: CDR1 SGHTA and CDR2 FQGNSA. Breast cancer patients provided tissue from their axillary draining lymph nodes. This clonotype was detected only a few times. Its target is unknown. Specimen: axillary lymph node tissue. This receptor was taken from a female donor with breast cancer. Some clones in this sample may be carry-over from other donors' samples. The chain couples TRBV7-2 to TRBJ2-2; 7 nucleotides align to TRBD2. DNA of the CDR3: TGTGCCAGCAGAACTCTTGGCGGGAGATTCAGGAGCGGGGAGCTGTTTTTT. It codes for CASRTLGGRFRSGELFF.